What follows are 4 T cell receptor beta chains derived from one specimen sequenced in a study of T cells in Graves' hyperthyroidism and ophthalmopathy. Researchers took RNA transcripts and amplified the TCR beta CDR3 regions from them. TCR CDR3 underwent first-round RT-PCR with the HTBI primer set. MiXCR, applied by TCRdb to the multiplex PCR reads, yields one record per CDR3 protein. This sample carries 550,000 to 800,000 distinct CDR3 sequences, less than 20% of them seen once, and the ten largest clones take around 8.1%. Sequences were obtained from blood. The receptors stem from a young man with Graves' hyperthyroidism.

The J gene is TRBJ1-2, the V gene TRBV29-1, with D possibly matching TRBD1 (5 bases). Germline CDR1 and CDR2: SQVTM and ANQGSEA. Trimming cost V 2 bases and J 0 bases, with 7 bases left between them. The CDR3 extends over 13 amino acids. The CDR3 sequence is CSVERQSNYGYTF. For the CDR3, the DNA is TGCAGCGTTGAAAGACAGTCTAACTATGGCTACACCTTC.

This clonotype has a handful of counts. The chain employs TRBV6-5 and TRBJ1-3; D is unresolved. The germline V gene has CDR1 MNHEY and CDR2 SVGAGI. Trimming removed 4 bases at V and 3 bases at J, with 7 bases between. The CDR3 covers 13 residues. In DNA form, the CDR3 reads TGTGCCAGCAGTTCTCGAATTGGAAACACCATATATTTT. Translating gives CASSSRIGNTIYF.

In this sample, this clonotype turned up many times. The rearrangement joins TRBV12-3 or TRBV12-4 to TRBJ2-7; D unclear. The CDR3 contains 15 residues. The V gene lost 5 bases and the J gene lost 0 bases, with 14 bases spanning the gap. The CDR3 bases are TGTGCCAGCAGTATTACACAGAACCCCTCCTACGAGCAGTACTTC. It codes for CASSITQNPSYEQYF.

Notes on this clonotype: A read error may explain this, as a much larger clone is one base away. CDR3 region: CASSLGLQQDEQLF. The CDR3 nucleotides read TGTGCCAGCAGCCTGGGACTCCAGCAGGATGAGCAGCTCTTC. The gene calls are TRBV11-2 and TRBJ2-1, with D possibly matching TRBD2 (6 bases). Germline lookup yields CDR1 SGHAT and CDR2 FQNNGV. The CDR3 loop spans 14 amino acids.